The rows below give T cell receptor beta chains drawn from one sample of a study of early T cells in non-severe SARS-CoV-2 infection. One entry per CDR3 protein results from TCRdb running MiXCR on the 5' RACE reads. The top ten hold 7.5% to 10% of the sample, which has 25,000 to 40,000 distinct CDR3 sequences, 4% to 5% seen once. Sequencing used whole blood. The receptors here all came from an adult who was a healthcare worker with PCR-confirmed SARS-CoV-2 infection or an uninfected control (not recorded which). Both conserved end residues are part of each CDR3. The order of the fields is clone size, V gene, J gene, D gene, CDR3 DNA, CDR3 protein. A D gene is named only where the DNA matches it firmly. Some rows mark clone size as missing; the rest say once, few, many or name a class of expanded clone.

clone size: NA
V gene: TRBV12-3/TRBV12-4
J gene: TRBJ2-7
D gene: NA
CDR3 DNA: TGTGCCAGCAGTTTAGGGGGGCACGAGCAGTACTTC
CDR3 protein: CASSLGGHEQYF

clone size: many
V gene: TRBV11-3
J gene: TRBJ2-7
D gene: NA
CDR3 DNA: TGTGCCAGCAGCAGCAGGGTTGGCGAGCAGTACTTC
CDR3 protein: CASSSRVGEQYF

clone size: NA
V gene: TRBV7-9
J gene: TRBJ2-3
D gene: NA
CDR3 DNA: TGTGCCAGCAGCCCCAGGAGCCTTGGCACAGATACGCAGTATTTT
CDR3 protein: CASSPRSLGTDTQYF

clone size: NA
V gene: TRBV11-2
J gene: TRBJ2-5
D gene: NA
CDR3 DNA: TGTGCCAGCAGCTTAGCAGCGGAGACCCAGTACTTC
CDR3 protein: CASSLAAETQYF

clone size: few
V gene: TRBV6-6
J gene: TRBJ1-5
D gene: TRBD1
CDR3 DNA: TGTGCCAGCAGTTACTCTATCGGCAGGGGGAAAGGTCAGCCCCAGCATTTT
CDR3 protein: CASSYSIGRGKGQPQHF

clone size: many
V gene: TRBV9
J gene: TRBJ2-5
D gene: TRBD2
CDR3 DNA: TGTGCCAGCAGCGAACGTCCGGGACTACTTCAAGAGACCCAGTACTTC
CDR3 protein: CASSERPGLLQETQYF

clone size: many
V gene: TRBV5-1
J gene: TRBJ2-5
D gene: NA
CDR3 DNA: TGCGCCAGCAGCTTACAGGAGGCAGGAGAGACCCAGTACTTC
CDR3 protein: CASSLQEAGETQYF

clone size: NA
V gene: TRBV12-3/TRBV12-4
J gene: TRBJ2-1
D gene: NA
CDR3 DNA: TGTGCCAGCACCCTCGGTGGGGCGTCCTACAATGAGCAGTTCTTC
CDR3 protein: CASTLGGASYNEQFF

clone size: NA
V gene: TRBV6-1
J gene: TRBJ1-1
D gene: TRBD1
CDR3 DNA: TGTGCCAGCAGTGAAGTCGGGACAGGGGTGAACACTGAAGCTTTCTTT
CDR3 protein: CASSEVGTGVNTEAFF

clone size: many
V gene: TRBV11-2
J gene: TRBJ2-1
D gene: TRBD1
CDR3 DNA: TGTGCCAGCAGCTGGACAGGGGGCAAGAATGAGCAGTTCTTC
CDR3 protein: CASSWTGGKNEQFF

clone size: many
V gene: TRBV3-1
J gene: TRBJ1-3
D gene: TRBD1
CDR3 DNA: TGTGCCAGCAGCCCTGACCACAGGGGCCGAAACACCATATATTTT
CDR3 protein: CASSPDHRGRNTIYF

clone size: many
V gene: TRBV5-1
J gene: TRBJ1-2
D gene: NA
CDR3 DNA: TGCGCCAGCAGCCGCACCCAGGACAACGCTAATGGCTACACCTTC
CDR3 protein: CASSRTQDNANGYTF

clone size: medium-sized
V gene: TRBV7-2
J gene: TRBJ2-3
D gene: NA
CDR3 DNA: TGTGCCAGCAGCCGTCTTAGGGGGGCTCTCGATACGCAGTATTTT
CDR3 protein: CASSRLRGALDTQYF

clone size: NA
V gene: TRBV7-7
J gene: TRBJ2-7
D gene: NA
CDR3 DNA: TGTGCCAGCAGCTTCCGAAGGGACTGCTCCTACGAGCAGTACTTC
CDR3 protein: CASSFRRDCSYEQYF

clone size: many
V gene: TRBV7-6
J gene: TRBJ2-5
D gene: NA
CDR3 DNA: TGTGCCAGCAGCTTGAGGGGGGCCCAAGAGACCCAGTACTTC
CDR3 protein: CASSLRGAQETQYF

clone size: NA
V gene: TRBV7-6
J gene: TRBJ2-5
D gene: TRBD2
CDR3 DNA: TGTGCCAGCAGCTTGAAGAGGACTAGCGCCCCCGAAGAGACCCAGTACTTC
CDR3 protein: CASSLKRTSAPEETQYF

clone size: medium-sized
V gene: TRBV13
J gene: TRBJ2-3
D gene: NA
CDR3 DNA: TGTGCCAGCAGCCCACTAGCCAGCACAGATACGCAGTATTTT
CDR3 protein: CASSPLASTDTQYF

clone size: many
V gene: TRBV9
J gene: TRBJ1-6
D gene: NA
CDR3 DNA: TGTGCCAGCAGCGCCCTACAGGGAAGTAATTCACCCCTCCACTTT
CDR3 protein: CASSALQGSNSPLHF

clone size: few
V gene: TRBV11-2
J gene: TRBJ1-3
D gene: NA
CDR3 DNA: TGTGCCAGCAGCTTCTACCCGCTCGACTCTGGAAACACCATATATTTT
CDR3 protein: CASSFYPLDSGNTIYF

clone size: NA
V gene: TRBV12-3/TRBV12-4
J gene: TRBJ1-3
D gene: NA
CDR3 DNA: TGTGCCAGCAGTGTCCTGAACTCTGGAAACACCATATATTTT
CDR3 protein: CASSVLNSGNTIYF

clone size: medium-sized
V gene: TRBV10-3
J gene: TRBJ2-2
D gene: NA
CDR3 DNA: TGTGCCATCAGTGATGCCAGGGGGAACACCGGGGAGCTGTTTTTT
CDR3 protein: CAISDARGNTGELFF

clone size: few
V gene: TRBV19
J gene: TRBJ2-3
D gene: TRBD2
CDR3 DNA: TGTGCCAGTACCCGGGGGGGCCATGATACGCAGTATTTT
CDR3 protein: CASTRGGHDTQYF

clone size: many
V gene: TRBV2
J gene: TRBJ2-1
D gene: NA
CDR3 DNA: TGTGCCAGCAGTCCACAGGGGGGGTACAATGAGCAGTTCTTC
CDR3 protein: CASSPQGGYNEQFF

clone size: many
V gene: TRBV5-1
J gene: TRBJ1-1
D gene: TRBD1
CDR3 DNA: TGCGCCAGCAGCCACCCGGACAGGGGAGCTTTCTTT
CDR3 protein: CASSHPDRGAFF

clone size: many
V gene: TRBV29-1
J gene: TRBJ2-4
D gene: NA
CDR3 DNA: TGCAGCGTTGAAACTCCCCTCGGCATTCAGTACTTC
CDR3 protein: CSVETPLGIQYF

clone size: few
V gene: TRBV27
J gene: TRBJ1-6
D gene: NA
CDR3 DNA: TGTGCCAGCAGTTCGAATTCGGGGGGCCCCTATAATTCACCCCTCCACTTT
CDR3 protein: CASSSNSGGPYNSPLHF

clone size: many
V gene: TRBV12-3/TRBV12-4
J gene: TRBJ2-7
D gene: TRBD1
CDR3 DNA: TGTGCCAGCAGAACGGGACAGAGCTCCTACGAGCAGTACTTC
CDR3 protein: CASRTGQSSYEQYF

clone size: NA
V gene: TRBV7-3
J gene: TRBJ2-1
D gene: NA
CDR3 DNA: TGTGCCAGCAGCCCTACCGGGAGTGAGCAGTTCTTC
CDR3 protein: CASSPTGSEQFF

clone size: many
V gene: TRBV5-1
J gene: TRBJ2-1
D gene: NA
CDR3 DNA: TGCGCCAGCAGCCCGGAGGGACCCTCCTACAATGAGCAGTTCTTC
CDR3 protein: CASSPEGPSYNEQFF

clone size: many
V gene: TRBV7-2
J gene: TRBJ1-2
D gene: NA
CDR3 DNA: TGTGCCAGCAGCTCAGGGGCGGGCTATGGCTACACCTTC
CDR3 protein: CASSSGAGYGYTF

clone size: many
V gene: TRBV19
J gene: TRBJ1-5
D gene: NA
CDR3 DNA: TGTGCCAGTAGTATCGGCAATCAGCCCCAGCATTTT
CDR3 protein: CASSIGNQPQHF

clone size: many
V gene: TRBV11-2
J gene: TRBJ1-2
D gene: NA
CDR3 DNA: TGTGCCAGCAGCTCCCGGAGGGGGGGGATCTACGGCTACACCTTC
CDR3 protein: CASSSRRGGIYGYTF

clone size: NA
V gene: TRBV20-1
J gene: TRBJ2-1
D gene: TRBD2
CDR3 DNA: TGCAGTGCGATGACTAGCGGGGGCTACAATGAGCAGTTCTTC
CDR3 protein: CSAMTSGGYNEQFF

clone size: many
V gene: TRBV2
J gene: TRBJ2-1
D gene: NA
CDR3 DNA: TGTGCCAGCATGGCGAAGTGGTCCTACAATGAGCAGTTCTTC
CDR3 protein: CASMAKWSYNEQFF

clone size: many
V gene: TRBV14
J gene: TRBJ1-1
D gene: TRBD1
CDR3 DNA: TGTGCCAGCAGCCAAGAAGGGGGCTCTGAAGCTTTCTTT
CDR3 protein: CASSQEGGSEAFF

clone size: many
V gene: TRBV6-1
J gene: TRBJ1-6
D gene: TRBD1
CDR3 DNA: TGTGCCAGCAGTGATGAACAGGGGGTTTCACCCCTTCACTTT
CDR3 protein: CASSDEQGVSPLHF

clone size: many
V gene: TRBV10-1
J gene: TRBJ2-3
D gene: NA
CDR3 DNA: TGCGCCAGCAGTGACTCGGGGCTGGGTACGCAGTATTTT
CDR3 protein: CASSDSGLGTQYF

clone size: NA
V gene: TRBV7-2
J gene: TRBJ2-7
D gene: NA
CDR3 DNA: TGTGCCAGCAGCTTAGCATCCTTGAACTACGAGCAGTACTTC
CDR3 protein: CASSLASLNYEQYF

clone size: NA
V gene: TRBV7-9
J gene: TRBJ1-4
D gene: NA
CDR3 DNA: TGTGCCAGCAGCGCAGGAGGGCAGGGAACTAATGAAAAACTGTTTTTT
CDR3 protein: CASSAGGQGTNEKLFF

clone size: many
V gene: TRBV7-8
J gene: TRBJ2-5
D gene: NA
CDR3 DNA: TGTGCCAGCAGCTTAGTAGTTCAAGAGACCCAGTACTTC
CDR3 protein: CASSLVVQETQYF

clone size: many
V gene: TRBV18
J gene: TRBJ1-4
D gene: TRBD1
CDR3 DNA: TGTGCCAGCTCAAAGGGGACAGGCAATGAAAAACTGTTTTTT
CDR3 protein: CASSKGTGNEKLFF

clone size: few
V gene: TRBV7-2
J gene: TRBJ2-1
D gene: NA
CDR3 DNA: TGTGCCAGCAGCTTAGTCAGCAATGAGCAGTTCTTC
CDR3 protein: CASSLVSNEQFF